The 31 T cell receptor beta chains reported below all come from one sample, sequenced in a study of monozygotic twins with inflammatory bowel disease. One entry per CDR3 protein, without DNA, is what TCRdb gives after re-calling the 5' RACE reads. There are roughly 170,000 distinct CDR3 sequences in the sample, with less than 8% held by the top ten. The sample comprised blood. The receptors shown here come from a human donor with ulcerative colitis or Crohn's disease, or a healthy co-twin of an affected twin (not recorded which).

The chain couples TRBV4-1 to TRBJ2-3. The CDR3 is 15 amino acids. The V gene's germline CDR1 is MGHRA and CDR2 YSYEKL. This chain's CDR3 is CASSQVRGRSDTQYF.

The V gene is TRBV20-1, the J gene TRBJ2-5; TCRdb gives TRBD2 as the D gene, but with no DNA this cannot be confirmed. In germline, CDR1 is DFQATT, CDR2 SNEGSKA (reference sequence). The CDR3 spans 15 residues. The CDR3 loop is CSARWLAGDQETQYF.

This chain links TRBV27 with TRBJ1-1. This CDR3 is built from 13 residues. The V gene's germline CDR1 is MNHEY and CDR2 SMNVEV (reference sequence). The CDR3 spells CASSRGTVMGAFF.

This chain uses TRBV11-1 with TRBJ2-1; TCRdb picks TRBD2, but there is no DNA to check that call. Germline-derived CDR1 and CDR2 are SGHAT and FQDESV (reference sequence). CDR3 length: 18 residues. The CDR3 region is CASSFGISAGGPHNEQFF. Using reference TRBV11-1 and TRBJ2-1 for the parts outside the CDR3, the full variable domain is EAEVAQSPRYKITEKSQAVAFWCDPISGHATLYWYRQILGQGPELLVQFQDESVVDDSQLPKDRFSAERLKGVDSTLKIQPAELGDSAMYLCASSFGISAGGPHNEQFFGPGTRLTVL.

The rearrangement uses TRBV6-2 or TRBV6-3 and TRBJ1-2; TCRdb's D gene call, TRBD1, goes unchecked for lack of DNA. CDR1 MNHEY and CDR2 SVGEGT come from the germline V gene. There are 17 residues in the CDR3. The CDR3 sequence: CASSYDRATAFIYGYTF.

V and J are TRBV2 and TRBJ2-5; TCRdb proposes TRBD2, but this gene call is untestable without DNA. CDR1 and CDR2 (germline): SNHLY, FYNNEI. The CDR3 has 12 amino acids. Here the CDR3 reads CASRRREETQYF.

J is TRBJ1-5 and V is TRBV4-1; the TCRdb D gene call, TRBD1, has no DNA to confirm it. CDR3 length: 21 residues. CDR1 and CDR2 from the germline V gene are MGHRA and YSYEKL. This chain's CDR3 is CASSLPFPPGQGIFFNQPQHF.

The chain is built from TRBV9 and TRBJ2-5; the D call from TCRdb, TRBD1, cannot be confirmed without DNA. CDR1 and CDR2 from the germline V gene are SGDLS and YYNGEE. The CDR3 has 15 amino acids. This CDR3 is CASSPQGARRETQYF.

The chain joins TRBV14 to TRBJ2-7; the TCRdb D gene call, TRBD2, has no DNA to confirm it. This CDR3 contains 15 residues. Germline V lookup: CDR1 SGHDN, CDR2 FVKESK. CDR3 sequence reads: CASSQGNGRIYEQYF.

This rearrangement joins TRBV6-1 to TRBJ1-1. Per the germline V gene, CDR1 is MNHNS and CDR2 is SASEGT. There are 15 residues in the CDR3. The CDR3 here is CASSRSEERNTEAFF.

This chain connects TRBV20-1 to TRBJ2-1; TCRdb calls TRBD2, which cannot be checked without DNA. CDR1 and CDR2 (germline): DFQATT, SNEGSKA (reference sequence). The CDR3 is made up of 14 amino acids. CDR3 residues: CSAPHWGLEHEQFF.

The rearrangement links TRBV29-1 to TRBJ2-1; TCRdb lists TRBD1, though no DNA is available to test this call. This CDR3 is 14 amino acids long. Germline lookup yields CDR1 SQVTM and CDR2 ANQGSEA. The CDR3 spells CSSLRGHGAGEQFF.

This chain links TRBV5-1 with TRBJ2-1. The CDR3 runs to 14 residues. Germline lookup yields CDR1 SGHRS and CDR2 YFSETQ. Here the CDR3 reads CASSLGDSYNEQFF.

The rearrangement links TRBV18 to TRBJ2-7; TCRdb names TRBD1, which stays unverified in the absence of DNA. The CDR3 loop spans 17 amino acids. Per germline, CDR1 KGHSH and CDR2 LQKENI. This CDR3 is CASSLRREGQTNYEQYF.

The V gene is TRBV10-3, the J gene TRBJ1-6; the D call from TCRdb, TRBD1, cannot be confirmed without DNA. The CDR3 length is 14 residues. Germline V gene data show CDR1 as ENHRY and CDR2 as SYGVKD. The CDR3 here is CAISGDRGNSPLHF.

The chain has TRBV9 and TRBJ2-1; absent DNA, TCRdb's TRBD2 call cannot be checked. CDR1 and CDR2 from the germline V gene are SGDLS and YYNGEE. This CDR3 is built from 15 residues. The CDR3 loop reads CASSVGAGGPNEQFF.

The CDR3 loop reads CSARERQKHLYQPQHF. V gene TRBV20-1 combines with J gene TRBJ1-5; TCRdb's assignment of TRBD1 cannot be checked, as there is no DNA. Germline CDR1 DFQATT, CDR2 SNEGSKA (reference sequence). The CDR3 consists of 16 residues.

J is TRBJ2-5 and V is TRBV12-3 or TRBV12-4; TCRdb calls TRBD2, which cannot be checked without DNA. CDR3 size: 13 residues. The CDR3 here is CASSPTRGETQYF.

The chain employs TRBV12-3 or TRBV12-4 and TRBJ1-5; there is no DNA to check the TCRdb D call of TRBD1. This CDR3 has 14 amino acids. CDR3 region: CASSFLEGPQPQHF.

The J gene is TRBJ2-7, the V gene TRBV6-5; the TCRdb call, TRBD1, lacks DNA for checking. The CDR3 has 13 amino acids. The V gene's germline CDR1 is MNHEY and CDR2 SVGAGI. The CDR3 here is CASSYIGVGEQYF.

This chain uses TRBV5-1 with TRBJ2-3. CDR1 SGHRS and CDR2 YFSETQ come from the germline V gene. CDR3 length: 13 residues. This CDR3 reads CASSFPSADTQYF.

J is TRBJ2-7 and V is TRBV19; TCRdb's assignment of TRBD2 cannot be checked, as there is no DNA. This CDR3 comprises 12 residues. CDR1 and CDR2 from the germline V gene are LNHDA and SQIVND (reference sequence). The CDR3 loop reads CASSKEGYEQYF.

The chain combines TRBV5-1 with TRBJ2-2. The CDR3 contains 14 residues. Germline values: CDR1 SGHRS, CDR2 YFSETQ. CDR3 residues: CASSLGRWTGELFF.

The chain couples TRBV4-3 to TRBJ2-5. Germline-derived CDR1 and CDR2 are LGHNA and YSLEER. This CDR3 is 14 amino acids long. CDR3 protein: CASSQTFPQETQYF.

The genes are TRBV7-3 and TRBJ2-2. The CDR3 is 13 residues long. CDR1 is SGHTA, CDR2 FQGTGA, per germline. This CDR3 reads CASSPTNTGELFF.

The chain uses TRBV5-1 and TRBJ2-1; TCRdb's D gene call, TRBD1, goes unchecked for lack of DNA. The CDR3 covers 15 residues. Germline V gene sequence: CDR1 SGHRS, CDR2 YFSETQ. CDR3 residues: CASSAGGLGEYEQFF.

The J gene is TRBJ1-2, the V gene TRBV28; without DNA, the TCRdb call of TRBD1 cannot be checked. CDR1 MDHEN and CDR2 SYDVKM come from the germline V gene. CDR3 length equals 12 residues. The CDR3 protein is CASSWERYGYTF.

The chain joins TRBV20-1 to TRBJ2-4; absent DNA, TCRdb's TRBD1 call cannot be checked. Per germline, CDR1 DFQATT and CDR2 SNEGSKA (reference sequence). The CDR3 has 13 amino acids. The CDR3 protein is CSARRQGHYIQYF.

The chain recombines TRBV5-6 with TRBJ2-2; with no DNA, the TCRdb D assignment of TRBD2 cannot be verified. Per germline, CDR1 SGHDT and CDR2 YYEEEE. The CDR3 contains 14 residues. The CDR3 is CASSFGLLTGELFF.

V and J are TRBV20-1 and TRBJ1-6; TCRdb picks TRBD1, but there is no DNA to check that call. Looked up from germline, CDR1 is DFQATT and CDR2 is SNEGSKA (reference sequence). The CDR3 contains 13 residues. The CDR3 sequence: CSARTGLNSPLHF.

The chain combines TRBV6-1 with TRBJ2-7; TCRdb picks TRBD2, but there is no DNA to check that call. CDR3 length: 13 amino acids. The germline V gene encodes CDR1 MNHNS and CDR2 SASEGT. This CDR3 reads CASSERAGYEQYF.